Listed below are T cell receptor beta chains from one sample, sequenced in a study of cytomegalovirus exposure and HLA in healthy donors. Repertoires were generated with immunoSEQ multiplex PCR, while TCRdb's copy carries only in-frame clones and drops some. The table shows more than 80,000 clones, with about four fifths occurring only once. The specimen sequenced was PBMCs. The receptors originated from a young man in good health and CMV-seropositive. The CDR3 runs from the conserved cysteine through the conserved F or W. The D gene is left open where the match is weak. The size of a clone is reported for some rows only, either as once, few or many, or as a class for expanded clones.

TRBD1	.	TRBJ2-7	TRBV29-1	TGCAGCGTACGCCCACAGGGGTACGAGCAGTACTTC	CSVRPQGYEQYF
.	.	TRBJ2-5	TRBV5-1	TGCGCCAGCAGCTTACAGGGTATGGGAGAGACCCAGTACTTC	CASSLQGMGETQYF
.	.	TRBJ2-2	TRBV2	TGTGCCAGCCGGGAGTATACCGGGGAGCTGTTTTTT	CASREYTGELFF
TRBD2	.	TRBJ2-2	TRBV5-4	TGTGCCAGCAGCTTGGAGTCTAGCGGGAGGAACACCGGGGAGCTGTTTTTT	CASSLESSGRNTGELFF
.	once	TRBJ1-1	TRBV27	TGTGCCAGCAGTCCGAAACAGGGTATAACTGAAGCTTTCTTT	CASSPKQGITEAFF
TRBD2	.	TRBJ2-7	TRBV5-4	TGTGCCAGCAGCCGTCCACTAGCGGGAGGGGAGTACGAGCAGTACTTC	CASSRPLAGGEYEQYF
TRBD1	once	TRBJ2-1	TRBV4-1	TGCGCCAGCAGCCAGACGGAAACGGGACAGGGACCAAATGAGCAGTTCTTC	CASSQTETGQGPNEQFF
TRBD1	.	TRBJ2-6	TRBV5-4	TGTGCCAGCACCAACGGACAGGGGGCAACTGGGGCCAACGTCCTGACTTTC	CASTNGQGATGANVLTF
TRBD2	.	TRBJ2-5	TRBV9	TGTGCCAGCAGCGTAGTAGAACTAGCGGGAGGGACCCAGTACTTC	CASSVVELAGGTQYF
.	.	TRBJ2-5	TRBV7-9	TGTGCCAGCAGCTTAGCGAGTAAACAAGAGACCCAGTACTTC	CASSLASKQETQYF
.	.	TRBJ1-5	TRBV27	TGTGCCAGCAGCGGAGAACCATCCCGGCCCCAGCATTTT	CASSGEPSRPQHF
.	.	TRBJ1-5	TRBV27	TGTGCCAGCAGGTCAGGGGTGGAGCAGCCCCAGCATTTT	CASRSGVEQPQHF
.	.	TRBJ2-1	TRBV4-1	TGCGCCAGCAGCCTGAGAGCCCGCACTCCGGGACAATCCTACAATGAGCAGTTCTTC	CASSLRARTPGQSYNEQFF
TRBD1	.	TRBJ1-5	TRBV2	TGTGCCAGCAGTGGGGGGACAGGGCAACAGCCCCAGCATTTT	CASSGGTGQQPQHF
.	.	TRBJ2-7	TRBV7-9	TGTGCCAGCAGCCAAAGGAGCTCCTACGAGCAGTACTTC	CASSQRSSYEQYF
TRBD1	.	TRBJ2-6	TRBV28	TGTGCCAGCAGTTCTCGGACAGGGGGCGCGAAAGATTCTGGGGCCAACGTCCTGACTTTC	CASSSRTGGAKDSGANVLTF
TRBD2	.	TRBJ2-7	TRBV14	TGTGCCAGCAGCCAAGGGAGGTTGCGGGAGGGAGGCTACGAGCAGTACTTC	CASSQGRLREGGYEQYF
TRBD2	.	TRBJ2-7	TRBV10-1	TGCGCCAGCAGTGAGACTAGCGGGAGCTCCTACGAGCAGTACTTC	CASSETSGSSYEQYF
TRBD1	.	TRBJ1-2	TRBV6-5	TGTGCCAGCAGATTTGGACAGGGGTCTGGCTACACCTTC	CASRFGQGSGYTF
TRBD2	.	TRBJ2-2	TRBV29-1	TGCAGCGTTGCGAGACTAGCGGGAGATTCATACACCGGGGAGCTGTTTTTT	CSVARLAGDSYTGELFF
TRBD2	.	TRBJ2-1	TRBV10-3	TGTGCCATCAGTGAGTCGGAAGGGAGCGGGAGTCAAGAGCAGTTCTTC	CAISESEGSGSQEQFF